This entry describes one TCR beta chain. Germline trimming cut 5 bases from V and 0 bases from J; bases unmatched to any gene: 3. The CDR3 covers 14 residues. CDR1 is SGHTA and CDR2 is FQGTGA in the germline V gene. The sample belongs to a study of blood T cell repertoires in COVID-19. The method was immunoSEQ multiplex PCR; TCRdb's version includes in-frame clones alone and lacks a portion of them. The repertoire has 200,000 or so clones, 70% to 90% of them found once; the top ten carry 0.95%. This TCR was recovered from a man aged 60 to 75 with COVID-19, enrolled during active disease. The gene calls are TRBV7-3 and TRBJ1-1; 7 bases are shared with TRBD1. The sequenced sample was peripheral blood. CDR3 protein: CASSRDRVNTEAFF. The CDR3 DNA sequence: TGTGCCAGCAGCCGAGACAGGGTGAACACTGAAGCTTTCTTT.